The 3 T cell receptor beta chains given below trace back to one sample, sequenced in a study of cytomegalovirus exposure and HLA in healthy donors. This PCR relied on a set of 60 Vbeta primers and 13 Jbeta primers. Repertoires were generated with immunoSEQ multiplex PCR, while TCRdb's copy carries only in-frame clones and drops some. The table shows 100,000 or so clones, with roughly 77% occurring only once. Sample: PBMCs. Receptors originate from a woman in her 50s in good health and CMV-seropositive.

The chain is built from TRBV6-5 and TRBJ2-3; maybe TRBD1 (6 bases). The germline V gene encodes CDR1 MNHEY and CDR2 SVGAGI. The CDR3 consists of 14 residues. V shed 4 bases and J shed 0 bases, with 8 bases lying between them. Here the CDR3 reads CASSLQGSTDTQYF. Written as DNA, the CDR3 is TGTGCCAGCAGTTTACAGGGTAGCACAGATACGCAGTATTTT.

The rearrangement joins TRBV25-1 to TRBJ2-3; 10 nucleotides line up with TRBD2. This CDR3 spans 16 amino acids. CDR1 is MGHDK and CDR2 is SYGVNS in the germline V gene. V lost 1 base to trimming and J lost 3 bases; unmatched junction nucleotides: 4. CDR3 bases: TGTGCCAGCAGTGAATTTAGCGGGAGGACTACAGATACGCAGTATTTT. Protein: CASSEFSGRTTDTQYF.

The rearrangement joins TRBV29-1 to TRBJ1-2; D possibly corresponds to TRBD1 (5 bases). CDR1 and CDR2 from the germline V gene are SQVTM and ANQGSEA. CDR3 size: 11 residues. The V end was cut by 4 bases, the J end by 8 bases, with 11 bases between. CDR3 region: CSVGQSNGYTF. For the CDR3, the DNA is TGCAGCGTTGGACAGTCAAACGGCTACACCTTC.